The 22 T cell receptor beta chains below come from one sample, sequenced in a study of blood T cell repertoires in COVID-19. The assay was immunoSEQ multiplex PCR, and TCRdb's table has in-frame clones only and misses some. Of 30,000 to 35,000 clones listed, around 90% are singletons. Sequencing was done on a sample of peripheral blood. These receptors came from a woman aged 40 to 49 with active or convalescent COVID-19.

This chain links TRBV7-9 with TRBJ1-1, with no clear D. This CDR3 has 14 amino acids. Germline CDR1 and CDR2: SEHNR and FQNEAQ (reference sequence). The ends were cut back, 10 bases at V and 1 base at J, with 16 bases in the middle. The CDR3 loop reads CATEPSVPNTEAFF. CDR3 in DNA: TGTGCCACTGAGCCATCGGTACCGAACACTGAAGCTTTCTTT.

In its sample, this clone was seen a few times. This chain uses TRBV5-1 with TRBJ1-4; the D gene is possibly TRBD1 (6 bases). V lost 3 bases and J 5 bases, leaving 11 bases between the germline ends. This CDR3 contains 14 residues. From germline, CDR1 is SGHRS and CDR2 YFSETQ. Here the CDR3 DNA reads TGCGCCAGCAGCTCACAAGGGGGAAATGAAAAACTGTTTTTT. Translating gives CASSSQGGNEKLFF.

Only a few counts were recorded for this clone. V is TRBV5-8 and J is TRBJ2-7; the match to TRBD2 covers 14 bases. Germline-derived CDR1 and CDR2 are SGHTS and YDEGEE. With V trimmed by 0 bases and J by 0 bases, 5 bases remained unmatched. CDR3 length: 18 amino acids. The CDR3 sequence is CASSLAGTSGGYSYEQYF. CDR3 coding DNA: TGTGCCAGCAGCTTGGCCGGGACTAGCGGGGGATACTCCTACGAGCAGTACTTC.

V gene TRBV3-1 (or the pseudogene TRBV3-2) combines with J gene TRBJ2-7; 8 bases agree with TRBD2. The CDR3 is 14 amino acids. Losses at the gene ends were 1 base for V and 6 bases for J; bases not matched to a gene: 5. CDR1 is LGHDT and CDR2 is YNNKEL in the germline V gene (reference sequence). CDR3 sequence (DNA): TGTGCCAGCAGCCAAGGGGGAGCGGGAGCCGAGCAGTACTTC. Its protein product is CASSQGGAGAEQYF.

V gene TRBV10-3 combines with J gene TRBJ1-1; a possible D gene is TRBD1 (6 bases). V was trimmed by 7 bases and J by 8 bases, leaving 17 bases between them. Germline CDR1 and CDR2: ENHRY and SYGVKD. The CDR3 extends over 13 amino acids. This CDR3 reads CAITPGGGEEAFF. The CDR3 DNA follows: TGTGCCATCACCCCGGGTGGGGGCGAGGAAGCTTTCTTT.

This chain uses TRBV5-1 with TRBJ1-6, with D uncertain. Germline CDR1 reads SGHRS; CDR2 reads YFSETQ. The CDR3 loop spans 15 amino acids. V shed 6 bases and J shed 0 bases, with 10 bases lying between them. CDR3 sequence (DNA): TGCGCCAGCAAGTCGGTTGCCTCCTATAATTCACCCCTCCACTTT. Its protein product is CASKSVASYNSPLHF.

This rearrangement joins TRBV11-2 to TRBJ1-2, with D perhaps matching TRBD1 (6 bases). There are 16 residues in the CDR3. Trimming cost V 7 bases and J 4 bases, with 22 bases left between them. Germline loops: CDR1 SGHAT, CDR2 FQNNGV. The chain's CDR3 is CASTNLDPTGIYGYTF. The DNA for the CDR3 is TGTGCCAGCACCAACCTTGACCCGACAGGTATCTATGGCTACACCTTC.

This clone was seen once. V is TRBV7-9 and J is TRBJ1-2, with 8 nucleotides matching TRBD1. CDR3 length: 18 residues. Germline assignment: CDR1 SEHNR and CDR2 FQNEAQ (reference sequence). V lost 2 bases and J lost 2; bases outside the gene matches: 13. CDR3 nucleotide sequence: TGTGCCAGCAGCTTACGTCGGACAGGGCTCGTGGCCAACTATGGCTACACCTTC. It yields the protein CASSLRRTGLVANYGYTF. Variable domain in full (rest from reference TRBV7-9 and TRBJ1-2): DTGVSQNPRHKITKRGQNVTFRCDPISEHNRLYWYRQTLGQGPEFLTYFQNEAQLEKSRLLSDRFSAERPKGSFSTLEIQRTEQGDSAMYLCASSLRRTGLVANYGYTFGSGTRLTVV.

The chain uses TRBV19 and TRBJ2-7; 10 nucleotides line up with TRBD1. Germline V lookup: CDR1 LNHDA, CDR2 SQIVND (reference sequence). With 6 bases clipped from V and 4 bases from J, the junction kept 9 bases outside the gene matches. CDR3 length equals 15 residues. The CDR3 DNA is TGTGCCAGTAGGTTGACAGGGGGCGCGGGTTACGAGCAGTACTTC. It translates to CASRLTGGAGYEQYF.

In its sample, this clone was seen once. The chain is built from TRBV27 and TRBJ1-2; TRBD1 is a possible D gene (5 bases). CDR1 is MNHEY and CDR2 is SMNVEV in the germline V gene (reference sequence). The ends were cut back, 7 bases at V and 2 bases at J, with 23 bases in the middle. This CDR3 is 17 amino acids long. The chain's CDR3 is CASKTFEGQGRNYGYTF. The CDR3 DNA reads TGTGCCAGCAAAACCTTCGAAGGCCAGGGCCGCAACTATGGCTACACCTTC.

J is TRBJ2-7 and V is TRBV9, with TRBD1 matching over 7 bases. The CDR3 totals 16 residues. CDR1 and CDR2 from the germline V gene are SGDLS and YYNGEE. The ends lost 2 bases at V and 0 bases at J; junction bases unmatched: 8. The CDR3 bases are TGTGCCAGCAGCGTTGCCCCCGGGACAGCCTCCTACGAGCAGTACTTC. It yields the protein CASSVAPGTASYEQYF.

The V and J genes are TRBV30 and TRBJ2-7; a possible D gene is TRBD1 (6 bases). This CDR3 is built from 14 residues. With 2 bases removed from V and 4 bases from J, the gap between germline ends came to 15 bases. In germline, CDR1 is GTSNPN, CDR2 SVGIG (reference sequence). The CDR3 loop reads CAWSLLTGRYEQYF. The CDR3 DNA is TGTGCCTGGAGTCTTCTGACAGGTAGATACGAGCAGTACTTC.

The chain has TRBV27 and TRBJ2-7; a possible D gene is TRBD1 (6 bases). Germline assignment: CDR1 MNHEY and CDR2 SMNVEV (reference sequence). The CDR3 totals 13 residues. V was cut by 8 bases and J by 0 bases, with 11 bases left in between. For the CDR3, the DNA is TGTGCCAGCTTCGAGACAGGCTCCTACGAGCAGTACTTC. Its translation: CASFETGSYEQYF.

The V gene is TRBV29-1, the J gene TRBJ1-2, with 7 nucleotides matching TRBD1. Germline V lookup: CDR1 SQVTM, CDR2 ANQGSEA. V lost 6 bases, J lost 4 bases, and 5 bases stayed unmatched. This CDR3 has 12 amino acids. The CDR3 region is CSVGDSGYGYTF. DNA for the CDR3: TGCAGCGTCGGGGACAGTGGCTATGGCTACACCTTC. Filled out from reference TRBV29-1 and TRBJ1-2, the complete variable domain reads SAVISQKPSRDICQRGTSLTIQCQVDSQVTMMFWYRQQPGQSLTLIATANQGSEATYESGFVIDKFPISRPNLTFSTLTVSNMSPEDSSIYLCSVGDSGYGYTFGSGTRLTVV.

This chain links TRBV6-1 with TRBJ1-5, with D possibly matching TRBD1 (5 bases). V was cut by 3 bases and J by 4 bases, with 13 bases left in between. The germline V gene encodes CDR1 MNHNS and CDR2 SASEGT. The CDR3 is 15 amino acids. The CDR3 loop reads CASSERQGLNQPQHF. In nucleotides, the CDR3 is TGTGCCAGCAGTGAGAGGCAGGGCTTAAATCAGCCCCAGCATTTT.

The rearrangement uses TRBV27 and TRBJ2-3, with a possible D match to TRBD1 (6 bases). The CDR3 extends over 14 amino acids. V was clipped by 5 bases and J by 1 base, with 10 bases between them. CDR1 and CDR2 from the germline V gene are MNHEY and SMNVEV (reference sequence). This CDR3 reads CASSPYRGTDTQYF. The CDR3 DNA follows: TGTGCCAGCAGTCCCTACAGGGGCACAGATACGCAGTATTTT.

The CDR3 is CASSPWTGSYGYTF. The CDR3 DNA is TGTGCCAGCTCACCGTGGACAGGCAGCTATGGCTACACCTTC. The V and J genes are TRBV18 and TRBJ1-2, with 7 bases that match TRBD1. V dropped 3 bases and J dropped 4; count of bases not matched to a gene: 5. The CDR3 is made up of 14 amino acids. CDR1 is KGHSH, CDR2 LQKENI, per germline.

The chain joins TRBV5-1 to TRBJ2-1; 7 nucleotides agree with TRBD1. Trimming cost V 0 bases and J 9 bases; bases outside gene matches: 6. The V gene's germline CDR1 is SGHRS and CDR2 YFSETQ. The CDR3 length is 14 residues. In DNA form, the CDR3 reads TGCGCCAGCAGCTTGGACAGGGGAAGCATTGAGCAGTTCTTC. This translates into CASSLDRGSIEQFF.

The CDR3 sequence is CASSPSGGIITGELFF. Written as DNA, the CDR3 is TGTGCCAGCAGCCCGTCCGGAGGGATAATTACCGGGGAGCTGTTTTTT. The rearrangement joins TRBV7-2 to TRBJ2-2; tentative D call: TRBD2 (6 bases). The CDR3 runs 16 residues. Trimming cost V 5 bases and J 5 bases, with 18 bases left between them. Germline V CDR1 and CDR2: SGHTA, FQGNSA.

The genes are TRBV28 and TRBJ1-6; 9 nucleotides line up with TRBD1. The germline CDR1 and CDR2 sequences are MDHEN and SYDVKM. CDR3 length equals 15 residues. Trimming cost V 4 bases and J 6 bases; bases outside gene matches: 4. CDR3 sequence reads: CASSSTGQGNSPLHF. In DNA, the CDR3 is TGTGCCAGCAGTTCAACGGGACAGGGTAATTCACCCCTCCACTTT.

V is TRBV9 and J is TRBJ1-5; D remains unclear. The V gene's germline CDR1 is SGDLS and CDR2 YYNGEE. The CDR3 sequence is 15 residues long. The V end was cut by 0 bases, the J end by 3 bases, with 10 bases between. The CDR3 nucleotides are TGTGCCAGCAGCGTAGGTTCTCAGGTCAATCAGCCCCAGCATTTT. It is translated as CASSVGSQVNQPQHF.

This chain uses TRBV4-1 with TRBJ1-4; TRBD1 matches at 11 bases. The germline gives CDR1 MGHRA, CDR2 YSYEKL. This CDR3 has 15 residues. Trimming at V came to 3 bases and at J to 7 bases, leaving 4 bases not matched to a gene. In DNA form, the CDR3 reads TGCGCCAGCAGCCATCGGACAGGGGGCGGTGAAAAACTGTTTTTT. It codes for CASSHRTGGGEKLFF.